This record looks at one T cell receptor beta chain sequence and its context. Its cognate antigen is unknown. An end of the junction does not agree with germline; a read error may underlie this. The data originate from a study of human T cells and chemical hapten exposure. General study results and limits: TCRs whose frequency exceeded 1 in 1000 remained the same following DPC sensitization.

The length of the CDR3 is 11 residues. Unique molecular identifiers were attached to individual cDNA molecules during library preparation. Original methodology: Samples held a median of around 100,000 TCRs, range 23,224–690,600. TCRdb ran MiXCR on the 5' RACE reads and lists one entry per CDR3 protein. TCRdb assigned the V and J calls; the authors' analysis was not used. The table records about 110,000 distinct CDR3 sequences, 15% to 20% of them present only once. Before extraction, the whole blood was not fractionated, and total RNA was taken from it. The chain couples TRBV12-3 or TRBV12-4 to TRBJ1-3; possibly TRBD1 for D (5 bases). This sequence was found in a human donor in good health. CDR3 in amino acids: CASINSGTFSF. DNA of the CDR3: TGTGCCAGCATTAACAGCGGGACTTTTTCTTTT.